The entry below gives a single T cell receptor beta chain sequence along with its context. Antigen: not known. CDR1 and CDR2 (germline): WSHSY, SAAADI. The CDR3 runs 16 residues. The V gene end was trimmed by 10 bases and the J gene end by 2 bases; junction bases not matched to a gene: 14. The data stem from a study of post-analysis software for immune sequencing data. TCR beta cDNA libraries had unique molecular identifiers. Each batch of about 0.95 to 11 million T cells produced roughly 450,000 cDNA molecules. TCRdb reprocessed the PCR reads via MiXCR and lists one record per CDR3 protein. The data hold about 800,000 distinct CDR3 sequences, with 30% observed a single time. Study findings and constraints: Controls showed significantly higher normalized Chao1 diversity than did multiple sclerosis patients. Patients had higher frequencies than controls of five or six TRBV segments, including TRBV5-6, TRBV5-1 and TRBV20-1.

This clonotype was sampled from a girl aged 10-17 years with multiple sclerosis. Sequenced input: blood. The chain carries TRBV10-2 and TRBJ2-1, with 7 bases identical to TRBD2. The CDR3 sequence is CATSSGSGGTYNEQFF. The CDR3 DNA reads TGCGCCACGAGTAGCGGGTCCGGGGGTACCTACAATGAGCAGTTCTTC.